This T cell receptor (beta chain) appears in the sequencing data of a study of blood T cell repertoires in COVID-19. Trimming took off 1 base at V and 4 bases at J, with 11 bases between the two ends. CDR3 length equals 15 residues. Germline CDR1 reads MGHRA; CDR2 reads YSYEKL. Participants had their cohort set by participant-reported clinical history. Donors of Cohort 3 who recovered were those that had two negative PCRs, clearance, or symptom resolution. Original data processing: Cell counts per sample came from amplifying reference gene primers. Assay used: immunoSEQ multiplex PCR; TCRdb lists only in-frame clones, some missing. The V and J calls and clone size were taken over from that table, and D and trimming were inferred from the DNA. The table lists about 170,000 clones, 89% of them singletons.

Sequencing was carried out using PBMCs or T cells enriched from blood (not recorded which). The sequence derives from a young woman who had recovered from COVID-19. This chain uses TRBV4-1 with TRBJ1-5; tentative D call: TRBD1 (6 bases). The CDR3 is CASSQGTAFNQPQHF. In DNA form, the CDR3 reads TGCGCCAGCAGCCAAGGGACAGCCTTTAATCAGCCCCAGCATTTT.